This T cell receptor (beta chain) was retrieved from a study of T cell responses to AZD1222 COVID-19 vaccine. General study findings and limits: Across the whole spike, CD4 TCRs peaked at regions 160-218 and 743-854.

Profiled with immunoSEQ multiplex PCR; TCRdb holds only in-frame clones, not every one. Counted here are roughly 77,000 clones, 92% occurring once; the ten biggest clones make up roughly 4.8%. With 3 bases removed from V and 4 bases from J, the gap between germline ends came to 12 bases. The CDR3 sequence is 13 residues long. CDR1 is DFQATT, CDR2 SNEGSKA, per germline (reference sequence). Of note for this clone: What it binds is unknown.

This TCR was recovered from an adult who received the AZD1222 COVID-19 vaccine. The V gene is TRBV20-1, the J gene TRBJ1-2; no clear D gene. Sequencing used peripheral blood, obtained 28 days after the second AZD1222 dose. CDR3 loop: CSASPRDSYGYTF. The CDR3 DNA follows: TGCAGTGCTAGTCCTCGGGATTCCTATGGCTACACCTTC.